The subject of this entry is one T cell receptor beta chain. Its antigen remains unknown. At the DNA level, this CDR3 is encoded by other sequences in the same sample as well. This record comes from a study of T cell responses to AZD1222 COVID-19 vaccine. Study context: Recipients boosted at about 4 weeks or about 12 weeks are pooled. Study findings and constraints: A reported finding is that nearly half of spike-specific TCRs target unmutated variant regions.

CDR1 is MDHEN and CDR2 is SYDVKM in the germline V gene. The CDR3 extends over 13 amino acids. Trimming pared 9 bases from V and 0 bases from J, leaving 9 bases between. Generated by immunoSEQ multiplex PCR, the TCRdb table keeps only in-frame clones and is missing some. The sample shows 84,000 or so clones, 65% to 90% of them seen only once. This material consisted of peripheral blood, taken on day 0 of AZD1222 vaccination. The receptor was isolated from an adult in good health. This chain uses TRBV28 with TRBJ1-5; no clear D. This CDR3 is CASRAPSNQPQHF. The CDR3 DNA reads as TGTGCCAGTCGGGCCCCTAGCAATCAGCCCCAGCATTTT.